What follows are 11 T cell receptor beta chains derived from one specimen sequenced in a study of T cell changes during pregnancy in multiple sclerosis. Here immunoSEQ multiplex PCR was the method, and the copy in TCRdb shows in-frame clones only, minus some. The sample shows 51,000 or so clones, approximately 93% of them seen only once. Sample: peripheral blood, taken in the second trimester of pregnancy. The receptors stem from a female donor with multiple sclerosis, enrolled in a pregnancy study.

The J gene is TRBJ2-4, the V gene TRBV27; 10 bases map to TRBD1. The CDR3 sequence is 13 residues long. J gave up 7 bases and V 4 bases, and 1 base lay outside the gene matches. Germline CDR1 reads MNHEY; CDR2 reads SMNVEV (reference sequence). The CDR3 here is CASSSGQGNIQYF. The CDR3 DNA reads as TGTGCCAGCAGTTCGGGACAGGGGAACATTCAGTACTTC.

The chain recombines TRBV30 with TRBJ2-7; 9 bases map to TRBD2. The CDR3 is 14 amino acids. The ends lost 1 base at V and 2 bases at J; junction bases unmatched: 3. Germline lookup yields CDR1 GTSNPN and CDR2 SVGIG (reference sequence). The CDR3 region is CAWSETSGPYEQYF. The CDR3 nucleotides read TGTGCCTGGAGTGAGACTAGCGGTCCCTACGAGCAGTACTTC.

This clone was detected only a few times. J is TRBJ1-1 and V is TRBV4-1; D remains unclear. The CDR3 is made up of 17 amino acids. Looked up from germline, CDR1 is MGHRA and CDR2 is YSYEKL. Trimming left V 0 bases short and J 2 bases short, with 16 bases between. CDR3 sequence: CASSQEQSSPFNTEAFF. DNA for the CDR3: TGCGCCAGCAGCCAAGAACAGTCGAGCCCCTTTAACACTGAAGCTTTCTTT.

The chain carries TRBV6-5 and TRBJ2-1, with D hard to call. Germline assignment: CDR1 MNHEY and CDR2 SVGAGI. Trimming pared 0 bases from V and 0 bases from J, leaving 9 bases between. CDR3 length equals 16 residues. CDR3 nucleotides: TGTGCCAGCAGTTACTCGACGAGGAGCTCCTACAATGAGCAGTTCTTC. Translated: CASSYSTRSSYNEQFF.

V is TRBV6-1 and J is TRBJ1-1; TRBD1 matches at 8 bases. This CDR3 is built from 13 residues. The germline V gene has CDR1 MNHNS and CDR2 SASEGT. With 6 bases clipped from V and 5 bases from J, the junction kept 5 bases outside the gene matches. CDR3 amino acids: CASRDRAGTEAFF. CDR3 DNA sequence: TGTGCCAGCAGGGACAGGGCTGGGACTGAAGCTTTCTTT.

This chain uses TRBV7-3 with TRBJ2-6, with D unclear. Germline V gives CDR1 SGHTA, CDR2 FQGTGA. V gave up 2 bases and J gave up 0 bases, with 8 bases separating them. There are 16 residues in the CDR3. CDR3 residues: CASSLVAASGANVLTF. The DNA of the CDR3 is TGTGCCAGCAGCTTAGTAGCAGCCTCTGGGGCCAACGTCCTGACTTTC.

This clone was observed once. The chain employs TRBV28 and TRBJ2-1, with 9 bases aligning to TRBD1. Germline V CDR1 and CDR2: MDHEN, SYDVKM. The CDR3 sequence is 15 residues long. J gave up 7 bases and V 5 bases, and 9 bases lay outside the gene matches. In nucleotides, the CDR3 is TGTGCCAGCAGTGCTCCGGGACAGGGAAAGAATGAGCAGTTCTTC. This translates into CASSAPGQGKNEQFF.

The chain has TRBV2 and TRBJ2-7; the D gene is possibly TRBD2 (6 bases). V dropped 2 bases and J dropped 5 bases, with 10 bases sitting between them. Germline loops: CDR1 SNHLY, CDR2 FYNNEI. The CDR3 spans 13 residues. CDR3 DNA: TGTGCCAGCAGTGAAACCGCGGGGAACGAGCAGTACTTC. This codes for CASSETAGNEQYF.

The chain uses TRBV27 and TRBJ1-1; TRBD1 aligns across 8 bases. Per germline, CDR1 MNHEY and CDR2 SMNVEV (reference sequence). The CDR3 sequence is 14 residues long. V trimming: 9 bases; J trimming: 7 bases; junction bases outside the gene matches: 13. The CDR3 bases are TGTGCCAGTATACAAGACAGGGGTAAAGGTGAAGCTTTCTTT. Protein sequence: CASIQDRGKGEAFF.

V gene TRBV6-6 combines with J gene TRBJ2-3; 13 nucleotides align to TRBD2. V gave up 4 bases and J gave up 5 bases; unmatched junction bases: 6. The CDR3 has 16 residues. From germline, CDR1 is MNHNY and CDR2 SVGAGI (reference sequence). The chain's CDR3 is CASSWTSGRLGDTQYF. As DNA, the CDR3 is TGTGCCAGCAGTTGGACTAGCGGGAGATTAGGAGATACGCAGTATTTT.

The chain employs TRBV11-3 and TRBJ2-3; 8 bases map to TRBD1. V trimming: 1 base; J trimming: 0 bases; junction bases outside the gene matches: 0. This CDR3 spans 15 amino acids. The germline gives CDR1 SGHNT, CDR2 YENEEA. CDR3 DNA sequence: TGTGCCAGCAGCTTAGGACAGGGGAGCACAGATACGCAGTATTTT. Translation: CASSLGQGSTDTQYF.